Listed below are T cell receptor beta chains from one sample, sequenced in a study of shared clonotypes between healthy human individuals. Clones were sequenced by immunoSEQ multiplex PCR, and TCRdb holds only the in-frame ones, with some missing. The table shows 950,000 to 1,100,000 clones, with about 76% occurring only once. What was sequenced was memory CD4+ T cells sorted from blood. All receptors come from a man aged 18 to 29 in good health. Both conserved end residues are part of each CDR3. Fields, in order: clone size, V gene, D gene, J gene, CDR3 DNA, CDR3 protein. A D gene is named only where the DNA matches it firmly. Rows may omit the clone size; those that give it use once, few, many or a size class.

.,TRBV19,.,TRBJ2-2,TGTGCCAGAGACAGTTACACCGGGGAGCTGTTTTTT,CARDSYTGELFF
.,TRBV10-2,.,TRBJ1-5,TGCGCCAGCAGGGGCGCCTCCGGGACACTTGGCCCCCAGCATTTT,CASRGASGTLGPQHF
once,TRBV7-2,.,TRBJ1-2,TGTGCCAGCAGCTCCTACAGGGAAATTGGCTACACCTTC,CASSSYREIGYTF
.,TRBV28,TRBD1,TRBJ2-7,TGTGCCAGCAGGAGGACAGGGGCCAAGTCCTACGAGCAGTACTTC,CASRRTGAKSYEQYF
.,TRBV9,TRBD1,TRBJ1-1,TGTGCCAGCAGCGAACAGGGGGGTAACACTGAAGCTTTCTTT,CASSEQGGNTEAFF
.,TRBV7-7,.,TRBJ2-5,TGTGCTAGCACCCCGAGCGGGCCAGGGAGACAAGAGACCCAGTACTTC,CASTPSGPGRQETQYF
.,TRBV10-1,.,TRBJ2-7,TGCGCCACCTCCCCGGGCGACTCCTACGAGCAGTACTTC,CATSPGDSYEQYF
.,TRBV5-4,.,TRBJ1-1,TGTGCCAGCAGCTTGACAGGGCTGAACACTGAAGCTTTCTTT,CASSLTGLNTEAFF
.,TRBV4-1,TRBD1,TRBJ1-1,TGCGCCAGCAGCCAAGACCCGGGACAGGGGAACACTGAAGCTTTCTTT,CASSQDPGQGNTEAFF
.,TRBV10-3,TRBD2,TRBJ2-1,TGTGCCATCAGTGAGGTCGCGGGAGGGGGGTACGAGCAGTTCTTC,CAISEVAGGGYEQFF
once,TRBV20-1,.,TRBJ2-3,TGCAGTGCTAAACTCACAGATACGCAGTATTTT,CSAKLTDTQYF
.,TRBV11-3,TRBD2,TRBJ2-1,TGTGCCAGCAGCTTTACTAGCGGGAGGGGAAATGAGCAGTTCTTC,CASSFTSGRGNEQFF
medium-sized,TRBV5-4,.,TRBJ2-2,TGTGCCAGCAGCTGGGACACCGGGGAGCTGTTTTTT,CASSWDTGELFF
.,TRBV29-1,TRBD2,TRBJ2-4,TGCAGCGTTGAAGAAGCGGGAGGGAAAAACATTCAGTACTTC,CSVEEAGGKNIQYF
.,TRBV30,TRBD1,TRBJ2-7,TGTGCCTGGAGTGGACAGGGGACGTCCCACGAGCAGTACTTC,CAWSGQGTSHEQYF
.,TRBV10-3,TRBD1,TRBJ2-2,TGTGCCATCAGTGAGTCGACTACAGGGGCTTCGAACACCGGGGAGCTGTTTTTT,CAISESTTGASNTGELFF
.,TRBV7-2,.,TRBJ2-1,TGTGCCAGCAGCTCCGGATTAGAGCTGTTCTTC,CASSSGLELFF
.,TRBV4-3,.,TRBJ2-7,TGCGCCAGCAGCCAAGAAATGGGAAGCTCCTACGAGCAGTACTTC,CASSQEMGSSYEQYF
.,TRBV4-2,.,TRBJ2-1,TGTGCCAGCAGCCAAACTATCTCCCCCTCCTACAATGAGCAGTTCTTC,CASSQTISPSYNEQFF
.,TRBV6-5,.,TRBJ1-3,TGTGCCAGCAGCCCCCGGCCCCAGGCTGGAAACACCATATATTTT,CASSPRPQAGNTIYF
few,TRBV2,.,TRBJ1-2,TGTGCCAGCAACCCGGGGGGCCCCAACTATGGCTACACCTTC,CASNPGGPNYGYTF
.,TRBV9,.,TRBJ2-7,TGTGCCAGCAGCAGGGACGGAACCCCGACAAGCTCCTACGAGCAGTACTTC,CASSRDGTPTSSYEQYF
.,TRBV15,.,TRBJ2-7,TGTGCCACCAGCAGAGATCAGAAAGGTGGCGAGCAGTACTTC,CATSRDQKGGEQYF
few,TRBV21-1,.,TRBJ1-2,TGTGCCAGCACCATCTTGCCCTACAGGATCTATGGCTACACCTTC,CASTILPYRIYGYTF
.,TRBV9,.,TRBJ1-4,TGTGCCAGCAGCGCGGGATTAGTTGCAACTAATGAAAAACTGTTTTTT,CASSAGLVATNEKLFF
.,TRBV4-1,TRBD2,TRBJ2-5,TGCGCCAGCAGCCAAGAGTATGACGCGGGGGGGAAGGGAGAGACCCAGTACTTC,CASSQEYDAGGKGETQYF
.,TRBV11-2,TRBD1,TRBJ1-4,TGTGCCAGCAGCTTATCGGGACAGGGGTGGCAAAAACTGTTTTTT,CASSLSGQGWQKLFF
.,TRBV7-9,TRBD1,TRBJ1-6,TGTGCCAGCAGACAAATGACAGGGCAAGATAATTCACCCCTCCACTTT,CASRQMTGQDNSPLHF
few,TRBV4-3,.,TRBJ1-5,TGCGCCAGCAGCCAAGATTGGCCAGGAAATCAGCCCCAGCATTTT,CASSQDWPGNQPQHF
.,TRBV30,.,TRBJ1-1,TGTGCCTGGACGGGGGGTAAAAACACTGAAGCTTTCTTT,CAWTGGKNTEAFF
.,TRBV9,.,TRBJ1-6,TGTGCCAGCAGCGTAGGGCCAGGGGACAATTCACCCCTCCACTTT,CASSVGPGDNSPLHF
once,TRBV5-5,TRBD1,TRBJ2-1,TGTGCCAGCAGCGGAGCCGGGACAGGGATTAATGAGCAGTTCTTC,CASSGAGTGINEQFF
.,TRBV6-5,.,TRBJ2-5,TGTGCCAGCAGGCCAGGGGGGCAAGAGACCCAGTACTTC,CASRPGGQETQYF
.,TRBV6-5,.,TRBJ2-7,TGTGCCAGCAGCCTTCAGGGACGGGAGCAGTACTTC,CASSLQGREQYF
few,TRBV30,TRBD1,TRBJ1-6,TGTGCCGAAGGACAGGATCGTTCACCCCTCCACTTT,CAEGQDRSPLHF
.,TRBV28,.,TRBJ2-7,TGTGCCAGCAGTTCCGGGACCCAGAGCGCCTACGAGCAGTACTTC,CASSSGTQSAYEQYF
.,TRBV5-1,TRBD1,TRBJ1-1,TGCGCCAGCAGCTTGGAATCAGGGGGTGGAACTGAAGCTTTCTTT,CASSLESGGGTEAFF
once,TRBV21-1,.,TRBJ1-1,TGTGCCAGCAGTATCAAAACTGAAGCTTTCTTT,CASSIKTEAFF
.,TRBV5-1,.,TRBJ2-3,TGCGCCAGCAGCCCGGGACGACCCCTCACAGATACGCAGTATTTT,CASSPGRPLTDTQYF
once,TRBV7-2,.,TRBJ1-2,TGTGCCAGCAGCCAAGCTGCGTATGGCTACACCTTC,CASSQAAYGYTF
.,TRBV15,.,TRBJ1-5,TGTGCCACCAGCCCCCGGCCGGGTCCAAGTCAGCCCCAGCATTTT,CATSPRPGPSQPQHF
.,TRBV4-1,TRBD1,TRBJ1-3,TGCGCCAGCAGCCAAGGGACAGGGGCTGGAAACACCATATATTTT,CASSQGTGAGNTIYF
few,TRBV18,.,TRBJ2-5,TGTGCCAGCTCACCACCGACGGGAGAGACCCAGTACTTC,CASSPPTGETQYF
once,TRBV5-1,.,TRBJ2-5,TGCGCCAGCAGCTCGGACATTGGAGAGACCCAGTACTTC,CASSSDIGETQYF
.,TRBV6-1,TRBD1,TRBJ1-2,TGTGCCAGCAGTGCTCCAGGGGGCGGACGGGATGGCTACACCTTC,CASSAPGGGRDGYTF
.,TRBV6-5,.,TRBJ1-1,TGTGCCAGCAGTGCGGTATCGAACACTGAAGCTTTCTTT,CASSAVSNTEAFF
.,TRBV20-1,.,TRBJ2-1,TGCAGTGCTAGAGATATCGGGAGTCGGATCTTC,CSARDIGSRIF
.,TRBV5-1,TRBD2,TRBJ2-7,TGCGCCAGCAGCTTGGCCGGGGGACTAGCAGCCTACGAGCAGTACTTC,CASSLAGGLAAYEQYF
once,TRBV7-9,.,TRBJ2-5,TGTGCCAGCAGCTTAGGATCGTCAGTCCAAGAGACCCAGTACTTC,CASSLGSSVQETQYF
.,TRBV9,TRBD2,TRBJ2-7,TGTGCCAGCAGCTCAGGGACTACTCGCGGCGAGCAGTACTTC,CASSSGTTRGEQYF